This TCR beta chain was retrieved from a study of cytomegalovirus exposure and HLA in healthy donors. For the study at large: Previous work identified 120 million or so unique TCR beta sequences from about 179 million T cells. Study-level findings and limits: The investigators catalogued 150 to 200 TCR beta chains as cytomegalovirus-associated.

There are 18 residues in the CDR3. J was trimmed by 0 bases and V by 0 bases; bases with no gene match: 4. In germline, CDR1 is KGHSH, CDR2 LQKENI. Use of 60 Vbeta and 13 Jbeta primers characterized the PCR. Clones were read by immunoSEQ multiplex PCR, and TCRdb kept only the in-frame ones, dropping some. The table includes about 160,000 clones, about 75% detected once. Of note for this clone: The antigen is undetermined.

The sequence derives from a man between 18 and 35 years old in good health and CMV-seropositive. The rearrangement uses TRBV18 and TRBJ2-2, with 10 positions matching TRBD1. Material: PBMCs. CDR3: CASSPPLGTGANTGELFF. The CDR3 DNA reads TGTGCCAGCTCACCACCGCTAGGGACAGGGGCGAACACCGGGGAGCTGTTTTTT.